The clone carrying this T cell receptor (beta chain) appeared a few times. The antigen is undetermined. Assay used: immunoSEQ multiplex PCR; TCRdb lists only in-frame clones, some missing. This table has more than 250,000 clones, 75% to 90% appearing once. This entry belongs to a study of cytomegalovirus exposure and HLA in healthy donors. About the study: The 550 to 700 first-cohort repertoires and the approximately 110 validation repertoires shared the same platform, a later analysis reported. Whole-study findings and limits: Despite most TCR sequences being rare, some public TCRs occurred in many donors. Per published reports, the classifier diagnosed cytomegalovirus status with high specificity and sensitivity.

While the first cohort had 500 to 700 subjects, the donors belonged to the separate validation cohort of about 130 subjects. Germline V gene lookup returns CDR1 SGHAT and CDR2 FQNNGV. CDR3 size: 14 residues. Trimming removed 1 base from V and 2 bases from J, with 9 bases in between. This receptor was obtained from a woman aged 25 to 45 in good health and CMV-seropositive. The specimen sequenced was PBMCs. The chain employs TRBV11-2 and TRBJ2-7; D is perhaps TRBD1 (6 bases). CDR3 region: CASSLGAGAYEQYF. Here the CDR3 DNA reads TGTGCCAGCAGCTTAGGCGCAGGGGCCTACGAGCAGTACTTC. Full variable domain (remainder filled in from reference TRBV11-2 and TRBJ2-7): EAGVAQSPRYKIIEKRQSVAFWCNPISGHATLYWYQQILGQGPKLLIQFQNNGVVDDSQLPKDRFSAERLKGVDSTLKIQPAKLEDSAVYLCASSLGAGAYEQYFGPGTRLTVT.